This T cell receptor beta chain was identified in a study of identical twins. Whole-study results and caveats: Less excess twin sharing appeared in beta out-of-frame sequences.

The CDR3 loop spans 15 amino acids. Germline V CDR1 and CDR2: SGHKS, YYEKEE (reference sequence). Trimming shortened V by 0 bases and J by 9 bases, and 16 bases separated the two germline ends. Regarding this clonotype: Its antigen remains unknown.

TCRdb reanalysed the 5' RACE reads using MiXCR and keeps one entry per CDR3 protein. The repertoire holds roughly 1,500,000 distinct CDR3 sequences, roughly a third seen once, with 0.27% in the top ten. Every donor was a healthy Caucasian. Sequenced input: cord blood. The chain has TRBV5-5 and TRBJ2-1; D remains unclear. This receptor was identified in a newborn girl in good health. CDR3 bases: TGTGCCAGCAGCTTGGAGCCAGCCCCTTTTGGTGAGCAGTTCTTC. Its protein is CASSLEPAPFGEQFF.